One sample yielded the 6 T cell receptor beta chains listed below, sequenced in a study of stem cell transplantation in POMP-related autoinflammatory disease. Sequencing used immunoSEQ multiplex PCR; TCRdb keeps in-frame clones, though not all of them. This sample yields tens of thousands of clones, of which approximately 91% are seen a single time; more than 0.55% belongs to the top ten. The sample was CD4+ T cells from PBMCs, taken after stem cell transplantation. The receptors come from a human patient with POMP-related autoinflammation and immune dysregulation (PRAID). A share of the T cells may be of graft donor origin.

The chain carries TRBV28 and TRBJ1-1; D possibly corresponds to TRBD1 (6 bases). The CDR3 consists of 15 residues. The germline gives CDR1 MDHEN, CDR2 SYDVKM. Trimming left V 3 bases short and J 0 bases short, with 11 bases between. The CDR3 spells CASSFGGLVNTEAFF. The DNA for the CDR3 is TGTGCCAGCAGTTTTGGGGGGCTGGTGAACACTGAAGCTTTCTTT.

J is TRBJ1-3 and V is TRBV11-2; D is undetermined. The V end lost 2 bases, the J end lost 7 bases, and 6 bases lay between the germline ends. There are 12 residues in the CDR3. Germline CDR1 SGHAT, CDR2 FQNNGV. The DNA for the CDR3 is TGTGCCAGCAGCTTATCCCTTAACACCATATATTTT. Protein: CASSLSLNTIYF.

This rearrangement joins TRBV19 to TRBJ1-2; D is uncertain. The germline gives CDR1 LNHDA, CDR2 SQIVND (reference sequence). The CDR3 length is 13 residues. The V end lost 9 bases, the J end lost 4 bases, and 15 bases lay between the germline ends. The CDR3 sequence: CASLRLHGYGYTF. DNA for the CDR3: TGTGCCAGCCTCCGTCTACATGGCTATGGCTACACCTTC.

The CDR3 nucleotides are TGTGCCAGCAACGATAAGGGCCCCAATCAGCCCCAGCATTTT. Translating gives CASNDKGPNQPQHF. V gene TRBV6-6 combines with J gene TRBJ1-5; unclear D gene. Deletions cut 7 bases from V and 3 bases from J, with 13 bases between. This CDR3 is built from 14 residues. Germline values: CDR1 MNHNY, CDR2 SVGAGI (reference sequence).

On this clone itself: Because the CDR3's place on the DNA is in doubt, the DNA is left out and the CDR3 is given as listed by TCRdb. This chain's CDR3 is CASSWVGAGARLVF. The V gene is TRBV6-5, the J gene TRBJ2-7; the table's D call, TRBD1, has no DNA check behind it. Germline V lookup: CDR1 MNHEY, CDR2 SVGAGI. Both ends counted, the CDR3 spans 14 residues.

V gene TRBV19 combines with J gene TRBJ1-6, with 7 bases fitting TRBD1. Germline V gene sequence: CDR1 LNHDA, CDR2 SQIVND (reference sequence). V shed 5 bases, J shed 8 bases, and the junction held 12 bases outside the gene matches. The CDR3 is 16 amino acids. The CDR3: CASSAQSGTVDSPLHF. CDR3 in DNA: TGTGCCAGTAGTGCCCAATCCGGGACAGTCGATTCACCCCTCCACTTT.